Following are 18 T cell receptor beta chains from one sample sequenced in a study of cytomegalovirus exposure and HLA in healthy donors. The PCR was carried out with 60 Vbeta primers and 13 Jbeta primers. Some clones are missing from TCRdb's copy, which holds only in-frame ones; the method was immunoSEQ multiplex PCR. Here the sample spans 120,000 to 150,000 clones, 80% being singletons. Input material: PBMCs. Every receptor here comes from a woman aged 25 to 45 in good health and CMV-seronegative.

J is TRBJ2-5 and V is TRBV6-5; maybe TRBD1 (5 bases). This CDR3 has 13 residues. Germline V gene lookup returns CDR1 MNHEY and CDR2 SVGAGI. Trimming stripped 6 bases from V and 3 bases from J, with 11 bases between. This CDR3 reads CASRKGQEETQYF. In nucleotides, the CDR3 is TGTGCCAGCAGAAAGGGGCAGGAAGAGACCCAGTACTTC.

This clone has only one observation. CDR3 sequence: CAWGGSTYTYEQYF. CDR3 coding DNA: TGTGCCTGGGGAGGGTCCACATACACCTACGAGCAGTACTTC. The rearrangement uses TRBV30 and TRBJ2-7; maybe TRBD2 (6 bases). V lost 5 bases to trimming and J lost 2 bases, with 16 bases between them. CDR1 and CDR2 (germline): GTSNPN, SVGIG (reference sequence). This CDR3 has 14 amino acids.

The chain employs TRBV19 and TRBJ2-2, with 10 bases fitting TRBD2. In germline, CDR1 is LNHDA, CDR2 SQIVND (reference sequence). There are 16 residues in the CDR3. With V trimmed by 7 bases and J by 6 bases, 11 bases remained unmatched. The CDR3 nucleotides are TGTGCCAGTACGTCCCCGAGCGGGAGGGCGGCCGGGGAGCTGTTTTTT. It translates to CASTSPSGRAAGELFF.

The chain recombines TRBV19 with TRBJ1-2, with no clear D. V lost 5 bases to trimming and J lost 1 base, with 8 bases between them. Per the germline V gene, CDR1 is LNHDA and CDR2 is SQIVND (reference sequence). This CDR3 contains 13 residues. CDR3 residues: CASSEVLNYGYTF. CDR3 coding DNA: TGTGCCAGTAGTGAGGTACTTAACTATGGCTACACCTTC.

The J gene is TRBJ1-1, the V gene TRBV5-1; TRBD1 is a possible D gene (6 bases). The CDR3 is 15 amino acids. Germline CDR1 and CDR2: SGHRS and YFSETQ. V was shortened by 0 bases and J by 4 bases, with 13 bases between the two germline ends. The CDR3 DNA reads TGCGCCAGCAGCTTGGCGGGGGGCTTGGGCACTGAAGCTTTCTTT. It encodes CASSLAGGLGTEAFF. Supplemented by reference TRBV5-1 and TRBJ1-1, the full variable domain reads KAGVTQTPRYLIKTRGQQVTLSCSPISGHRSVSWYQQTPGQGLQFLFEYFSETQRNKGNFPGRFSGRQFSNSRSEMNVSTLELGDSALYLCASSLAGGLGTEAFFGQGTRLTVV.

The CDR3 region has the DNA TGTGCCAGCAGCCCGAGGACAGGGACTAATTCACCCCTCCACTTT. This codes for CASSPRTGTNSPLHF. This chain joins TRBV9 and TRBJ1-6; 8 nucleotides line up with TRBD1. The CDR3 covers 15 residues. V lost 4 bases, J lost 6 bases, and 6 bases stayed unmatched. Germline V gene sequence: CDR1 SGDLS, CDR2 YYNGEE. Full variable domain (remainder filled in from reference TRBV9 and TRBJ1-6): DSGVTQTPKHLITATGQRVTLRCSPRSGDLSVYWYQQSLDQGLQFLIQYYNGEERAKGNILERFSAQQFPDLHSELNLSSLELGDSALYFCASSPRTGTNSPLHFGNGTRLTVT.

V and J are TRBV27 and TRBJ1-1; possible D gene TRBD1, 5 bases. Per the germline V gene, CDR1 is MNHEY and CDR2 is SMNVEV (reference sequence). The CDR3 contains 15 residues. V lost 5 bases and J 8 bases, leaving 21 bases between the germline ends. CDR3 in DNA: TGTGCCAGCAGTGCCGGGGGGGTCATACGCGGAGAAGCTTTCTTT. This sequence encodes CASSAGGVIRGEAFF.

The table lists this clone with a few counts. This chain links TRBV5-1 with TRBJ1-4; D gene uncertain. CDR3 length: 14 residues. In germline, CDR1 is SGHRS, CDR2 YFSETQ. V was clipped by 4 bases and J by 0 bases, with 7 bases between them. CDR3 region: CASSPGATNEKLFF. The CDR3 region has the DNA TGCGCCAGCAGCCCCGGGGCAACTAATGAAAAACTGTTTTTT.

The rearrangement joins TRBV30 to TRBJ2-1; TRBD2 matches at 8 bases. The V and J ends lost 1 base and 4 bases, in that order; junction bases with no gene match: 9. The V gene's germline CDR1 is GTSNPN and CDR2 SVGIG (reference sequence). The CDR3 loop spans 16 amino acids. In DNA, the CDR3 is TGTGCCTGGAGTGATAGGGCTAGCGGGTTATACAATGAGCAGTTCTTC. It translates to CAWSDRASGLYNEQFF.

The rearrangement uses TRBV6-1 and TRBJ1-5; maybe TRBD1 (5 bases). With 4 bases removed from V and 3 bases from J, the gap between germline ends came to 10 bases. There are 14 residues in the CDR3. Germline V gives CDR1 MNHNS, CDR2 SASEGT. The CDR3 nucleotides read TGTGCCAGCAGTGCATCAGGGATCAATCAGCCCCAGCATTTT. It is translated as CASSASGINQPQHF.

This clone has a single count. The V call is TRBV7-3, the J call TRBJ2-3; tentatively, D is TRBD2 (5 bases). Germline-derived CDR1 and CDR2 are SGHTA and FQGTGA. The CDR3 has 13 residues. Trimming cost V 6 bases and J 8 bases, with 15 bases left between them. Here the CDR3 DNA reads TGTGCCAGCAGTTTTACTAGGGTAACTACGCAGTATTTT. Protein sequence: CASSFTRVTTQYF.

This chain uses TRBV21-1 with TRBJ2-3; the table gives TRBD2 as D, unverified against the DNA. TRBV21-1 is marked as a pseudogene. The CDR3 runs to 17 residues. The DNA for the CDR3 is TGTGCCAGCAGCAATCGTAAACTAGCGGGAGGGCGAGATACGCAGTATTTT. Translating gives CASSNRKLAGGRDTQYF.

The V gene is TRBV6-1, the J gene TRBJ2-7; D possibly corresponds to TRBD1 (6 bases). The germline V and J ends were trimmed by 4 bases and 4 bases, with 14 bases remaining between them. The CDR3 covers 14 residues. The germline V gene encodes CDR1 MNHNS and CDR2 SASEGT. The CDR3 spells CASSVTGTHYEQYF. The CDR3 DNA sequence: TGTGCCAGCAGTGTAACCGGGACACATTACGAGCAGTACTTC.

The chain has TRBV6-1 and TRBJ2-5; TRBD1 matches 8 bases. This CDR3 contains 15 residues. With V trimmed by 3 bases and J by 5 bases, 8 bases remained unmatched. Germline V gives CDR1 MNHNS, CDR2 SASEGT. CDR3 coding DNA: TGTGCCAGCAGTGAGATCAGGGGGCTGTCCGAGACCCAGTACTTC. It translates to CASSEIRGLSETQYF.

This clone showed up just a few times. This chain joins TRBV28 and TRBJ1-1; the match to TRBD1 covers 7 bases. The germline gives CDR1 MDHEN, CDR2 SYDVKM. V lost 5 bases to trimming and J lost 0 bases; unmatched junction nucleotides: 3. CDR3 size: 14 residues. CDR3 DNA: TGTGCCAGCAGTAACAGGGGAATGAACACTGAAGCTTTCTTT. It encodes CASSNRGMNTEAFF.

The V gene is TRBV7-2, the J gene TRBJ2-3; possible D gene TRBD2, 6 bases. V lost 1 base to trimming and J lost 1 base, with 9 bases between them. Per the germline V gene, CDR1 is SGHTA and CDR2 is FQGNSA. The CDR3 sequence is 15 residues long. The CDR3, as DNA: TGTGCCAGCAGCTTAGTGGGACTCCGCACAGATACGCAGTATTTT. Translation gives CASSLVGLRTDTQYF.

The V gene is TRBV15, the J gene TRBJ2-2; unclear D gene. The CDR3 consists of 16 residues. The ends were cut back, 0 bases at V and 0 bases at J, with 8 bases in the middle. CDR1 and CDR2 from the germline V gene are LNHNV and YYDKDF (reference sequence). The CDR3 sequence is CATSRDPSANTGELFF. The CDR3 bases are TGTGCCACCAGCAGAGATCCGTCAGCGAACACCGGGGAGCTGTTTTTT. Combining the CDR3 with reference TRBV15 and TRBJ2-2 gives the whole variable domain DAMVIQNPRYQVTQFGKPVTLSCSQTLNHNVMYWYQQKSSQAPKLLFHYYDKDFNNEADTPDNFQSRRPNTSFCFLDIRSPGLGDTAMYLCATSRDPSANTGELFFGEGSRLTVL.

The chain recombines TRBV27 with TRBJ2-1, with TRBD2 matching 9 bases. V was clipped by 6 bases and J by 2 bases; unmatched bases: 8. CDR1 MNHEY and CDR2 SMNVEV come from the germline V gene (reference sequence). This CDR3 contains 16 residues. CDR3 DNA: TGTGCCAGCAGAGGCTCGGGACTAGCAGCCTACAATGAGCAGTTCTTC. It encodes CASRGSGLAAYNEQFF.